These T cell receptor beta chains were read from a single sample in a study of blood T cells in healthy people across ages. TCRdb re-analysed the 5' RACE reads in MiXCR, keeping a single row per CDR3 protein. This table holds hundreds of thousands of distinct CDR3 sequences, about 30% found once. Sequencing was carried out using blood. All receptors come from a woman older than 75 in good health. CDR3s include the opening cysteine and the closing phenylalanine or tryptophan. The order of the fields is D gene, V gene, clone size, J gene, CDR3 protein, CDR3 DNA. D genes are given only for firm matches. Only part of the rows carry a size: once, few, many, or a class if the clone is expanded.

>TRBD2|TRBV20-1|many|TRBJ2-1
CSARVSGGHNEQFF
TGCAGTGCTAGAGTTAGCGGGGGTCACAATGAGCAGTTCTTC
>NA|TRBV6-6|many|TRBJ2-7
CASSQSDRTYEQYF
TGTGCCAGCAGTCAATCGGACAGAACCTACGAGCAGTACTTC
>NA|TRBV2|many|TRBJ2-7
CASSEGGVYEQYF
TGTGCCAGCAGTGAAGGAGGAGTTTACGAGCAGTACTTC
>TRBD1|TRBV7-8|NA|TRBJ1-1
CASSSLGTGEAFF
TGTGCCAGCAGCTCCCTCGGGACAGGTGAAGCTTTCTTT
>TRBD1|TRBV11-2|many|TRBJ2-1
CASSPGQAKYNEQFF
TGTGCCAGCAGCCCGGGACAGGCGAAGTACAATGAGCAGTTCTTC
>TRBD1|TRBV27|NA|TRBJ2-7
CASSRTGDLYEQYF
TGTGCCAGTAGCAGGACAGGGGATCTCTACGAGCAGTACTTC
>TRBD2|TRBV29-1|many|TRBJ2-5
CSVSGGQETQYF
TGCAGCGTCTCGGGGGGGCAAGAGACCCAGTACTTC
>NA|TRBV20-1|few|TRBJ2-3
CSASLRAGTDTQYF
TGCAGTGCTAGTCTCAGGGCGGGCACAGATACGCAGTATTTT
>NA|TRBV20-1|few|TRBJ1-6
CSATLAAGEGSPLHF
TGCAGTGCCACTTTAGCGGCAGGGGAGGGCTCACCCCTCCACTTT
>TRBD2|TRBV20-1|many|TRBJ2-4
CSARDGPGGAAKNIQYF
TGCAGTGCTAGGGATGGCCCGGGGGGGGCAGCCAAAAACATTCAGTACTTC
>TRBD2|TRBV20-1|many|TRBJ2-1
CSAREAGAYNEQFF
TGCAGTGCTAGAGAGGCGGGGGCCTACAATGAGCAGTTCTTC
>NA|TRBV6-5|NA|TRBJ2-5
CASSSIQAFTASKFF
TGTGCCAGCAGCAGTATCCAGGCCTTTACGGCCTCTAAGTTTTTC
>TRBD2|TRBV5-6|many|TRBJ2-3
CASSRLLAGGNTDTQYF
TGTGCCAGCAGCCGCCTACTAGCGGGGGGGAACACAGATACGCAGTATTTT
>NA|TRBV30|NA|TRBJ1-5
CAWNAGQDQPQHF
TGTGCCTGGAATGCAGGCCAGGATCAGCCCCAGCATTTT
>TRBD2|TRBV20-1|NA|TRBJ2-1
CSATPEGAGDRSSYDEQFF
TGCAGTGCTACCCCCGAAGGAGCGGGGGACCGAAGCTCCTACGATGAGCAGTTCTTC
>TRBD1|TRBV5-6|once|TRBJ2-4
CASGFSGTGGEQYF
TGTGCCAGTGGCTTCTCCGGGACAGGAGGGGAGCAGTACTTC
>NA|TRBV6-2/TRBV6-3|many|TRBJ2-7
CASSYSIAYEQYF
TGTGCCAGCAGTTACTCCATCGCCTACGAGCAGTACTTC
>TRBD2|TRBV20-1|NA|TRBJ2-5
CSAMPGGAFDETQYF
TGCAGTGCCATGCCGGGGGGGGCGTTTGATGAGACCCAGTACTTC
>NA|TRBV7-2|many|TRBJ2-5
CASSLPSIRETQYF
TGTGCCAGCAGCTTACCCTCAATCCGTGAGACCCAGTACTTC
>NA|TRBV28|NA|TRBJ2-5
CASSSRRLRETQYF
TGTGCCAGCAGCTCCAGACGACTTCGGGAGACCCAGTACTTC
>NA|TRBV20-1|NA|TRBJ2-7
CSARGTGVSSCEQYF
TGCAGTGCTAGAGGGACGGGGGTCAGCTCCTGCGAGCAGTACTTC
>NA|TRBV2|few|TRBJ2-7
CASAASGSYEQYF
TGTGCCAGCGCGGCATCGGGGAGTTACGAGCAGTACTTC
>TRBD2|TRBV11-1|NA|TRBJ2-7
CASSLRYDSGSFAGSYEQYF
TGTGCCAGCAGCTTAAGATATGACAGCGGGAGCTTCGCGGGCTCCTACGAGCAGTACTTC
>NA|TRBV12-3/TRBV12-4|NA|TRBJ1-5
CASSFGVSISHSNQPQHF
TGTGCCAGCAGTTTTGGGGTTTCGATATCCCATAGCAATCAGCCCCAGCATTTT
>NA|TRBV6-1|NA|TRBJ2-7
CAGRGRTFSYEQYF
TGTGCCGGCAGGGGACGGACGTTCTCCTACGAGCAGTACTTC
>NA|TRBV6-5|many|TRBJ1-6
CASSLQTRSPLHF
TGTGCCAGCAGTTTACAGACACGGTCACCCCTCCACTTT
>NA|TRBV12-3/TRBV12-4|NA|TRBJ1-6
CASSPDINSPLHF
TGTGCCAGCAGTCCCGATATTAATTCACCCCTCCACTTT
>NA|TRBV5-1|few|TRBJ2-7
CASSSSGVNNEQYF
TGCGCCAGCAGCTCGTCCGGGGTTAACAATGAGCAGTACTTC
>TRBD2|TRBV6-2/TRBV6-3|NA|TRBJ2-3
CASSYPQGLAASTDTQYF
TGTGCCAGCAGTTACCCTCAGGGACTAGCGGCTAGCACAGATACGCAGTATTTT
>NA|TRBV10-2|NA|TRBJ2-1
CASSEWERPYNEQFF
TGCGCCAGCAGTGAGTGGGAACGCCCCTACAATGAGCAGTTCTTC
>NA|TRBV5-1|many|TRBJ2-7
CASSLMGPPTYEQYF
TGCGCCAGCAGCTTGATGGGGCCGCCTACCTACGAGCAGTACTTC
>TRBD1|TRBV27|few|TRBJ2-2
CASSFRQGIAGELFF
TGTGCCAGCAGTTTTAGACAGGGGATAGCCGGGGAGCTGTTTTTT
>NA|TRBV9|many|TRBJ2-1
CASSVGQLNEQFF
TGTGCCAGCAGCGTAGGGCAGCTCAATGAGCAGTTCTTC
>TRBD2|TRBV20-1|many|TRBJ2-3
CSAALDASGGDTQYF
TGCAGTGCCGCCCTAGACGCCAGCGGGGGTGATACGCAGTATTTT
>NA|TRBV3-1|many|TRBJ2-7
CASSQAVTAGYEQYF
TGTGCCAGCAGCCAAGCGGTCACGGCTGGCTACGAGCAGTACTTC
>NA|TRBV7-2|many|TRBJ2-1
CASSLITGNEQFF
TGTGCCAGCAGCTTAATAACGGGGAATGAGCAGTTCTTC
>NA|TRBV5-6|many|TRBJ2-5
CASSSGALLRETQYF
TGTGCCAGCAGCTCCGGGGCCCTTTTGAGAGAGACCCAGTACTTC
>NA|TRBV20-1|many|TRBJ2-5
CSAPGTLQETQYF
TGCAGTGCACCCGGGACGCTCCAAGAGACCCAGTACTTC
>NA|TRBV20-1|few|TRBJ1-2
CSAGGGGGYTF
TGCAGTGCTGGGGGGGGCGGCGGCTACACCTTC
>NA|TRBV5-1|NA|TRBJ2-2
CASSFARSNTGELFF
TGCGCCAGCAGCTTCGCAAGATCGAACACCGGGGAGCTGTTTTTT